Listed below are T cell receptor beta chains from one sample, sequenced in a study of CD8+ T cells in alopecia areata. TCRdb's table, derived via immunoSEQ multiplex PCR, lists solely in-frame clones and lacks some. The table lists some 190,000 clones, roughly 60% of them singletons. The input for sequencing was CD4+ T cells sorted from blood, taken at week 24, from a patient treated with tofacitinib. The receptors originated from a human donor with alopecia areata. The CDR3 runs from the conserved cysteine through the conserved F or W. A D gene is named only where the DNA matches it firmly. Some rows have no size entry. The others give once, few or many, or a class for an expanded clone.

j_call v_call clone_size d_call cdr3_aa cdr3_nt
TRBJ1-6 TRBV9 - - CASSVGGNSPLHF TGTGCCAGCAGCGTAGGGGGCAATTCACCCCTCCACTTT
TRBJ1-4 TRBV7-3 few - CASSFEAASREEKLFF TGTGCCAGCAGCTTCGAGGCAGCATCCCGAGAGGAAAAACTGTTTTTT
TRBJ1-1 TRBV29-1 few TRBD1 CSVAGGRVGTEAFF TGCAGCGTTGCAGGGGGCCGCGTTGGCACTGAAGCTTTCTTT
TRBJ2-1 TRBV7-2 few - CASSPGRREQFF TGTGCCAGCAGCCCAGGGAGGCGGGAGCAGTTCTTC
TRBJ1-5 TRBV4-3 - - CASSQTRRGQPQHF TGCGCCAGCAGCCAGACTCGAAGGGGTCAGCCCCAGCATTTT
TRBJ2-7 TRBV5-6 many TRBD1 CASTRARQGVIGEQYF TGTGCCAGCACCCGGGCCCGCCAGGGGGTAATTGGTGAGCAGTACTTC
TRBJ1-1 TRBV5-1 - TRBD1 CASSRGQGEAFF TGCGCCAGCAGCCGTGGACAGGGCGAAGCTTTCTTT
TRBJ1-2 TRBV30 many - CAWSADGYGYTF TGTGCCTGGAGTGCAGACGGTTATGGCTACACCTTC
TRBJ2-4 TRBV5-6 - - CASSYTGTVAKNIQYF TGTGCCAGCAGCTACACCGGGACGGTAGCCAAAAACATTCAGTACTTC
TRBJ1-6 TRBV4-3 - - CASSLIQDSPLHF TGCGCCAGCAGCCTTATACAGGATTCACCCCTCCACTTT
TRBJ2-5 TRBV10-3 - - CAISESKYQETQYF TGTGCCATCAGTGAGTCGAAATACCAAGAGACCCAGTACTTC
TRBJ2-2 TRBV2 - - CASNGAGTGELFF TGTGCCAGCAACGGGGCAGGCACCGGGGAGCTGTTTTTT
TRBJ2-5 TRBV29-1 - - CSVSGRGLGETQYF TGCAGCGTTAGTGGCAGGGGTTTAGGAGAGACCCAGTACTTC
TRBJ1-1 TRBV30 once - CAWSVGEGTPAFF TGTGCCTGGAGTGTCGGGGAAGGGACACCGGCTTTCTTT
TRBJ1-1 TRBV6-5 few TRBD1 CASSGLMPGQAEAFF TGTGCCAGCAGTGGACTAATGCCGGGACAGGCTGAAGCTTTCTTT
TRBJ1-5 TRBV7-2 - TRBD1 CASSLDRGRNQPQHF TGTGCCAGCAGCTTAGACAGGGGACGCAATCAGCCCCAGCATTTT
TRBJ2-7 TRBV27 - - CASSLVDNSYEQYF TGTGCCAGCAGTTTAGTGGACAATTCCTACGAGCAGTACTTC